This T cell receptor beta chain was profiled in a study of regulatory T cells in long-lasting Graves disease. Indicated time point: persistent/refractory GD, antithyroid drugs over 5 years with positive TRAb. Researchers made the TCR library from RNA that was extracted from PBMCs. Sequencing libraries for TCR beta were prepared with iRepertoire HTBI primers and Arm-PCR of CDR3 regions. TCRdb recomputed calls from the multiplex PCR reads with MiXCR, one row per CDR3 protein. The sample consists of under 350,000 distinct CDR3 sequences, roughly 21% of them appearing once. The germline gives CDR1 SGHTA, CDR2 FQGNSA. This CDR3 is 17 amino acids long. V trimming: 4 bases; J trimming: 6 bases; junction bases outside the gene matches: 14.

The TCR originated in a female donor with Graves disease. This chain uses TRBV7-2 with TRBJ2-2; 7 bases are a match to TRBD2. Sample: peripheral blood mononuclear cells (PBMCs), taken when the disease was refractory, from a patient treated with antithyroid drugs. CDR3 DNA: TGTGCCAGCAGCTCAGCGTGGGGGAGGGCCCGGGCCGGGGAGCTGTTTTTT. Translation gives CASSSAWGRARAGELFF. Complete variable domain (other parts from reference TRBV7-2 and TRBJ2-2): GAGVSQSPSNKVTEKGKDVELRCDPISGHTALYWYRQSLGQGLEFLIYFQGNSAPDKSGLPSDRFSAERTGGSVSTLTIQRTQQEDSAVYLCASSSAWGRARAGELFFGEGSRLTVL.